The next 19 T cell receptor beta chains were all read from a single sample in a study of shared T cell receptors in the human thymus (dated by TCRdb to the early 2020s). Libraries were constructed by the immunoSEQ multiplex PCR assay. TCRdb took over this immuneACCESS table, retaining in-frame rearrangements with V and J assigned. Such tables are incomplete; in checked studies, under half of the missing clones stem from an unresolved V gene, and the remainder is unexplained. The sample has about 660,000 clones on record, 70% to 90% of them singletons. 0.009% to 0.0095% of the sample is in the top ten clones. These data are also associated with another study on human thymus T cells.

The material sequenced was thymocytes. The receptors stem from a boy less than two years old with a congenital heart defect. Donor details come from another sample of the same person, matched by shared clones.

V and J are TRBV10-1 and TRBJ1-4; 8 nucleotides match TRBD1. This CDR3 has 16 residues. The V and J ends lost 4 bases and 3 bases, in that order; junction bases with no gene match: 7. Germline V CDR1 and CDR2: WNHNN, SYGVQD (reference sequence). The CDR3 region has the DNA TGCGCCAGCAGTGCCCATCAGGGGGCATCTAATGAAAAACTGTTTTTT. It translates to CASSAHQGASNEKLFF.

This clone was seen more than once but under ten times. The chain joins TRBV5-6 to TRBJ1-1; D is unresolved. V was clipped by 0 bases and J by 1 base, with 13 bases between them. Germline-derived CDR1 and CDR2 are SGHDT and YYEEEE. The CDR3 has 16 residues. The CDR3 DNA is TGTGCCAGCAGCTTGGCCTGGGCAGCTGAGAACACTGAAGCTTTCTTT. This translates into CASSLAWAAENTEAFF.

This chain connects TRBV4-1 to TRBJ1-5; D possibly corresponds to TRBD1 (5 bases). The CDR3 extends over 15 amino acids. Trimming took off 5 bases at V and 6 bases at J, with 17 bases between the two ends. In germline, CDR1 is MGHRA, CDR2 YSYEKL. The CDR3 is CASSTEGKDRQPQHF. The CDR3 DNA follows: TGCGCCAGCAGCACGGAGGGGAAGGATCGTCAGCCCCAGCATTTT.

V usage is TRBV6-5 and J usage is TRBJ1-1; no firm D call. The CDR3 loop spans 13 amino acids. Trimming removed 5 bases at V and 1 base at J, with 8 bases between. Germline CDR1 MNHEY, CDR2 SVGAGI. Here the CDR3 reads CASSATANTEAFF. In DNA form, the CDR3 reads TGTGCCAGCAGTGCTACTGCGAACACTGAAGCTTTCTTT.

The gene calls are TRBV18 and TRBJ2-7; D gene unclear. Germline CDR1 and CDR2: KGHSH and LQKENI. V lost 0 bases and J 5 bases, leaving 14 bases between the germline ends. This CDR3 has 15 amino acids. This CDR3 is CASSPPGLFSHEQYF. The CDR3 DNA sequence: TGTGCCAGCTCACCACCGGGCCTCTTTTCCCACGAGCAGTACTTC.

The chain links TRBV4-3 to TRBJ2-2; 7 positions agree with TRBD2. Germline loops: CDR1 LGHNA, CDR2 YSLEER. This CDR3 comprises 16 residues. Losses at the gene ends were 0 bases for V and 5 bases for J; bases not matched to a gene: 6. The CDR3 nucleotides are TGCGCCAGCAGCCAAGAAAGCCTAGCGGTAACCGGGGAGCTGTTTTTT. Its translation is CASSQESLAVTGELFF.

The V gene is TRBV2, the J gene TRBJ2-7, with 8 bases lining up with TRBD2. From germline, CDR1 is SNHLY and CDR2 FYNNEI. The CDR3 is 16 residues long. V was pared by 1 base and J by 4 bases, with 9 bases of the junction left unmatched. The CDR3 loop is CASSEDPSGWGYEQYF. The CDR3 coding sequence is TGTGCCAGCAGTGAAGATCCTAGCGGGTGGGGGTACGAGCAGTACTTC.

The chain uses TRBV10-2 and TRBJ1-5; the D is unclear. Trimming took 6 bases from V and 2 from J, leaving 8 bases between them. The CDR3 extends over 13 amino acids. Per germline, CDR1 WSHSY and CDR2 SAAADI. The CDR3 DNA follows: TGCGCCAGCAGGCCGGTTGGCAATCAGCCCCAGCATTTT. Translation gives CASRPVGNQPQHF.

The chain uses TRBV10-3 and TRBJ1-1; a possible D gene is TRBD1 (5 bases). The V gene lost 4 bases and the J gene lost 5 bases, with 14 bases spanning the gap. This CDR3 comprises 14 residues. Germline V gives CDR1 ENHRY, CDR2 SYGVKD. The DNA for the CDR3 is TGTGCCATCAGTGTCACTCGGGGGGATACTGAAGCTTTCTTT. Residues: CAISVTRGDTEAFF.

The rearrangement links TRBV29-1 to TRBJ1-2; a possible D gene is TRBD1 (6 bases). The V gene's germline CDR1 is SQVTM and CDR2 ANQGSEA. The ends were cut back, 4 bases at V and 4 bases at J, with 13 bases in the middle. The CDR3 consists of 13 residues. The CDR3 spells CSVVTGLRYGYTF. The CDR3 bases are TGCAGCGTTGTAACAGGGCTGCGCTATGGCTACACCTTC. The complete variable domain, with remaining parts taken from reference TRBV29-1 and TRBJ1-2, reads SAVISQKPSRDICQRGTSLTIQCQVDSQVTMMFWYRQQPGQSLTLIATANQGSEATYESGFVIDKFPISRPNLTFSTLTVSNMSPEDSSIYLCSVVTGLRYGYTFGSGTRLTVV.

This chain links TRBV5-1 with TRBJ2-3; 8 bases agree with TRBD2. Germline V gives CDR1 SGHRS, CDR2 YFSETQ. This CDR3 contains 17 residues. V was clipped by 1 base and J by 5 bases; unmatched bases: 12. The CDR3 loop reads CASSLISRGGARDTQYF. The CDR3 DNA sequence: TGCGCCAGCAGCTTGATTTCACGGGGGGGTGCGAGAGATACGCAGTATTTT. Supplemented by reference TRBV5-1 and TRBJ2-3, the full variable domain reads KAGVTQTPRYLIKTRGQQVTLSCSPISGHRSVSWYQQTPGQGLQFLFEYFSETQRNKGNFPGRFSGRQFSNSRSEMNVSTLELGDSALYLCASSLISRGGARDTQYFGPGTRLTVL.

The CDR3 sequence: CAWSVDTYEQYF. Here the CDR3 DNA reads TGTGCCTGGAGTGTGGACACCTACGAGCAGTACTTC. The chain carries TRBV30 and TRBJ2-7, with D perhaps matching TRBD1 (5 bases). The CDR3 runs 12 residues. Germline CDR1 GTSNPN, CDR2 SVGIG (reference sequence). V lost 0 bases to trimming and J lost 2 bases, with 5 bases between them.

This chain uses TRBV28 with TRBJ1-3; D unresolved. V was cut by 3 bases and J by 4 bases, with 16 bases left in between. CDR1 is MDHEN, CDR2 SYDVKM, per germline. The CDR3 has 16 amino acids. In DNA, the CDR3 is TGTGCCAGCAGTTTCCTTCCGGGGTCGCGGGGAAACACCATATATTTT. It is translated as CASSFLPGSRGNTIYF.

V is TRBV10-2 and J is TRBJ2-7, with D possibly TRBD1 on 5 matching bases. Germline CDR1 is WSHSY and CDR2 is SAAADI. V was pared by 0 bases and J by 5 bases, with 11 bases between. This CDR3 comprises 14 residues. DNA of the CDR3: TGCGCCAGCAGTGAGTCAAAGGGGATCCACGAGCAGTACTTC. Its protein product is CASSESKGIHEQYF.

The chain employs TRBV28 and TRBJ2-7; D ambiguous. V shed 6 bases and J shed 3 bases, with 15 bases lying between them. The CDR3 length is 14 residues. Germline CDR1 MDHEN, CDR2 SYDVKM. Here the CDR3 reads CASRRIGSIYEQYF. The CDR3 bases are TGTGCCAGCAGAAGGATCGGGTCTATCTACGAGCAGTACTTC. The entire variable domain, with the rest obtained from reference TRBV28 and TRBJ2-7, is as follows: DVKVTQSSRYLVKRTGEKVFLECVQDMDHENMFWYRQDPGLGLRLIYFSYDVKMKEKGDIPEGYSVSREKKERFSLILESASTNQTSMYLCASRRIGSIYEQYFGPGTRLTVT.

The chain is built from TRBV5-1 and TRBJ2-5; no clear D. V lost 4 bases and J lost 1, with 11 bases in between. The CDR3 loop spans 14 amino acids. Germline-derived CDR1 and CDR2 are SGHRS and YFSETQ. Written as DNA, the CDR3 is TGCGCCAGCAGCCCCGCACATCCCCAAGAGACCCAGTACTTC. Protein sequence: CASSPAHPQETQYF.

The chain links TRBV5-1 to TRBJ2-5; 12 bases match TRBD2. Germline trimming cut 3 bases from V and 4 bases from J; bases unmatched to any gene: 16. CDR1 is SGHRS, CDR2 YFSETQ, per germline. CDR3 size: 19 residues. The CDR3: CASSSATSGRVGIPETQYF. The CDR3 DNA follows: TGCGCCAGCAGCTCTGCGACTAGCGGGAGAGTCGGCATCCCAGAGACCCAGTACTTC.

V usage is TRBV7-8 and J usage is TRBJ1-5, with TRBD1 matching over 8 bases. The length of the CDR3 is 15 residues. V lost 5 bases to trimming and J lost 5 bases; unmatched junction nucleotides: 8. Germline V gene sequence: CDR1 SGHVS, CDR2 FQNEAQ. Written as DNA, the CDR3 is TGTGCCAGCAGCCCCCGTCCCAGGGGGCATCAGCCCCAGCATTTT. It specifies CASSPRPRGHQPQHF.

CDR3 DNA: TGTGCCAGCAGCTTAGAAGGGACAGGAGATTCACCCCTCCACTTT. Amino acids: CASSLEGTGDSPLHF. The chain carries TRBV11-2 and TRBJ1-6, with 8 bases that match TRBD1. The CDR3 has 15 amino acids. Germline lookup yields CDR1 SGHAT and CDR2 FQNNGV. Trimming at V came to 0 bases and at J to 8 bases, leaving 3 bases not matched to a gene.